Sequencing of this T cell receptor beta chain was carried out in a study of blood T cell repertoires in COVID-19. The overall study: Acute and convalescent COVID-19 samples came from the United States, Italy and Spain. Sources were T cells, B-cell-depleted T cells, or PBMCs; the material itself was cDNA or gDNA.

CDR3 size: 13 residues. The trim removed 5 bases at V and 9 bases at J, leaving 2 bases unmatched. In the source study's methods: The authors estimated nucleated cell counts from reference gene primer amplification. TCRdb's copy holds only in-frame clones and misses some; the assay was immunoSEQ multiplex PCR. That table furnishes V, J and clone size, whereas the DNA furnished D and trimming. The top ten hold about 0.91% of the sample, which has a few hundred thousand clones, 70% to 90% seen once. This clonotype was sampled from a man aged 18 to 35 with COVID-19, enrolled during active disease. The sample taken for sequencing was peripheral blood. This chain links TRBV12-3 or TRBV12-4 with TRBJ1-6; 9 bases are a match to TRBD1. CDR3 nucleotides: TGTGCCAGCAGTGGACAGGGGAGTTCACCCCTCCACTTT. Its protein product is CASSGQGSSPLHF.